This TCR beta chain was recorded in a study of blood T cell repertoires in COVID-19. The wider study: Both acute and convalescent COVID-19 samples were obtained from the United States, Italy and Spain. PBMCs, B-cell-depleted T cells, or T cells were the source of the cDNA or gDNA that made up the material.

Per the study methods: Reference gene primers were amplified, and this amplification served to estimate nucleated cell counts. Assay used: immunoSEQ multiplex PCR; TCRdb lists only in-frame clones, some missing. V and J calls and clone size are copied from that table; D and trimming were computed from the DNA. The sample yields some 250,000 clones, roughly 86% seen once. V was shortened by 6 bases and J by 7 bases, with 16 bases between the two germline ends. There are 14 residues in the CDR3. Germline V gene lookup returns CDR1 SNHLY and CDR2 FYNNEI. This rearrangement joins TRBV2 to TRBJ2-1; weak D call: TRBD2 (5 bases). The sequenced sample consisted of peripheral blood. This TCR was sampled from a woman between 25 and 40 years old who had recovered from COVID-19. The CDR3 reads CASRETRSGNEQFF. CDR3 DNA: TGTGCCAGCAGGGAGACCAGAAGCGGAAATGAGCAGTTCTTC.